The present TCR beta chain was sequenced within a study of blood T cell repertoires in COVID-19 (TCRdb year 2020). Study-wide context: The collaborator samples originated in the United States, Italy and Spain and spanned the acute and convalescent phases of COVID-19. The prospective study material was composed of cDNA or gDNA derived from T cells, B-cell-depleted T cells, or PBMCs. Subjects who had been exposed to COVID-19, were actively infected with it, or had recovered from it provided the deeply sampled blood TCRbeta repertoires that made up the dataset. The sample metadata nearly always contained a de-identified subject ID, COVID-19 status, age in years and sex. Samples were obtained from the ongoing ImmuneRACE study (first 160 participants) and from some 1,300 subjects provided by 6 global collaborators. The repertoires were released in a freely available public database meant as a resource for research on the immune response to SARS-CoV-2. Where HLA class I and class II types were available, the types were taken from metadata supplied by the sample provider, not from assay-based typing.

This clone was detected only a few times. The antigen it recognizes is unknown. Base quality data are lacking; no much larger clone is found one base away. TCRbeta CDR3 regions were amplified from genomic DNA using the immunoSEQ Assay, a bias-controlled multiplex PCR. Concerning the study's data processing: Nucleated cell counts per sample were estimated from amplification of reference gene primers within the assay. To quantify the absolute abundance of each unique TCRbeta CDR3 rearrangement, sequence reads were collapsed and filtered. For each sample, productive Simpson clonality was calculated as the square root of Simpson's diversity index over productive rearrangements. Drawn from immuneACCESS, this table holds only the in-frame rearrangements with V and J called that TCRdb kept. Clones are partly lost; checked studies trace under half to an unresolved V gene and leave the rest unexplained. V and J calls and clone size follow that table, whereas D and trimming were derived from the DNA. Present in this sample are approximately 170,000 clones, 80% to 90% of which were seen just once. 1.5% to 2% of the sample comes from the top ten.

The junction shows trimming of 3 bases on V and 2 bases on J, plus 8 bases between the germline ends. In the germline V gene (reference sequence), CDR1 corresponds to SGHNT and CDR2 to YYREEE. The CDR3 runs 13 amino acids, cysteine and phenylalanine included. Only the CDR3 DNA stays, 39 bases, in frame from base 1. Points the paper makes about the study in general: How much clinical and demographic metadata was included differed by source and by participant, and the metadata was provided uncurated.

Samples from volunteer blood donors who had recovered from COVID-19 were contributed by a second Seattle source. Whole blood was collected in K2EDTA tubes by collaborating institutions according to the institutions' own protocols. For TCRbeta analysis, collaborator samples were shipped as frozen whole blood, as isolated PBMCs, or as DNA extracted from either sample type. The sequencing input was peripheral blood. The chain is encoded by TRBV5-4 joined to TRBJ2-5; no D gene call is confident. The receptor's source is a man aged 18 to 35 who had recovered from COVID-19. Here is the DNA: TGTGCCAGCAGCTGGGCCCTACAAGAGACCCAGTACTTC. It translates to CASSWALQETQYF.